The 9 T cell receptor beta chains listed next were all sequenced from one sample in a study of blood T cell repertoires in COVID-19. The data were produced by immunoSEQ multiplex PCR, yet TCRdb's version contains in-frame clones alone and is incomplete. The table lists around 300,000 clones, 75% to 95% of them singletons. Sequenced: PBMCs or T cells enriched from blood (not recorded which). All receptors come from a woman in her 30s who had recovered from COVID-19.

This clone has only a few counts. This sequence joins TRBV6-5 and TRBJ1-1, with 7 bases that match TRBD1. Germline CDR1 MNHEY, CDR2 SVGAGI. The CDR3 length is 14 residues. V lost 0 bases, J lost 5 bases, and 3 bases stayed unmatched. The CDR3 region is CASSYSTGRTEAFF. In nucleotides, the CDR3 is TGTGCCAGCAGTTACTCGACAGGGCGGACTGAAGCTTTCTTT.

The rearrangement uses TRBV11-3 and TRBJ2-7; 7 nucleotides agree with TRBD1. The CDR3 length is 14 residues. V lost 5 bases and J lost 0; bases outside the gene matches: 4. Germline assignment: CDR1 SGHNT and CDR2 YENEEA. The CDR3 DNA follows: TGTGCCAGCAGCCAGACAGGGAGCTCCTACGAGCAGTACTTC. Amino acid sequence: CASSQTGSSYEQYF.

This chain uses TRBV27 with TRBJ2-7, with 9 bases fitting TRBD1. V trimming: 3 bases; J trimming: 1 base; junction bases outside the gene matches: 7. This CDR3 comprises 16 residues. Looked up from germline, CDR1 is MNHEY and CDR2 is SMNVEV (reference sequence). Here the CDR3 DNA reads TGTGCCAGCAGTTTGACCGGGACAGGGAATTCCTACGAGCAGTACTTC. This encodes CASSLTGTGNSYEQYF.

The chain combines TRBV30 with TRBJ1-6, with 8 bases that match TRBD1. V dropped 0 bases and J dropped 12; count of bases not matched to a gene: 7. The V gene's germline CDR1 is GTSNPN and CDR2 SVGIG (reference sequence). The CDR3 is made up of 14 amino acids. The chain's CDR3 is CAWSVRDRYLPLHF. CDR3 sequence (DNA): TGTGCCTGGAGTGTTCGGGACAGGTACTTACCCCTCCACTTT.

J is TRBJ2-7 and V is TRBV3-1 (or the pseudogene TRBV3-2); 10 nucleotides line up with TRBD2. Germline V gene data show CDR1 as LGHDT and CDR2 as YNNKEL (reference sequence). The CDR3 has 21 amino acids. V was clipped by 3 bases and J by 3 bases; unmatched bases: 23. CDR3 loop: CASSQSVKDRVKREGLYEQYF. CDR3 DNA sequence: TGTGCCAGCAGCCAGTCCGTAAAGGACAGGGTGAAGCGGGAGGGCCTCTACGAGCAGTACTTC.

The rearrangement uses TRBV5-6 and TRBJ1-2; tentative D call: TRBD1 (6 bases). CDR3 length: 13 amino acids. The V gene's germline CDR1 is SGHDT and CDR2 YYEEEE. Trimming left V 5 bases short and J 2 bases short, with 10 bases between. The CDR3 loop is CASSQDRNYGYTF. Written as DNA, the CDR3 is TGTGCCAGCAGTCAGGACAGAAACTATGGCTACACCTTC.

The chain links TRBV30 to TRBJ1-1; D perhaps matches TRBD1 (6 bases). From germline, CDR1 is GTSNPN and CDR2 SVGIG (reference sequence). This CDR3 has 18 residues. V dropped 0 bases and J dropped 3 bases, with 23 bases sitting between them. The CDR3 here is CAWSVVGGRIGSHTEAFF. The CDR3, as DNA: TGTGCCTGGAGTGTAGTTGGGGGCCGTATAGGGTCGCACACTGAAGCTTTCTTT. Full variable domain (outside the CDR3, taken from reference TRBV30 and TRBJ1-1): SQTIHQWPATLVQPVGSPLSLECTVEGTSNPNLYWYRQAAGRGLQLLFYSVGIGQISSEVPQNLSASRPQDRQFILSSKKLLLSDSGFYLCAWSVVGGRIGSHTEAFFGQGTRLTVV.

This rearrangement joins TRBV29-1 to TRBJ1-1, with D hard to call. Trimming took off 5 bases at V and 1 base at J, with 5 bases between the two ends. The CDR3 spans 11 residues. Germline CDR1 and CDR2: SQVTM and ANQGSEA. In DNA, the CDR3 is TGCAGCGTTCTGTCGAACACTGAAGCTTTCTTT. It yields the protein CSVLSNTEAFF.

The chain has TRBV30 and TRBJ1-2; D is ambiguous. V lost 5 bases, J lost 1 base, and 11 bases lay in between. CDR1 is GTSNPN, CDR2 SVGIG, per germline (reference sequence). The CDR3 runs to 13 residues. CDR3 nucleotides: TGTGCCTGGGAGATTCAGGTTAACTATGGCTACACCTTC. Amino acids: CAWEIQVNYGYTF.